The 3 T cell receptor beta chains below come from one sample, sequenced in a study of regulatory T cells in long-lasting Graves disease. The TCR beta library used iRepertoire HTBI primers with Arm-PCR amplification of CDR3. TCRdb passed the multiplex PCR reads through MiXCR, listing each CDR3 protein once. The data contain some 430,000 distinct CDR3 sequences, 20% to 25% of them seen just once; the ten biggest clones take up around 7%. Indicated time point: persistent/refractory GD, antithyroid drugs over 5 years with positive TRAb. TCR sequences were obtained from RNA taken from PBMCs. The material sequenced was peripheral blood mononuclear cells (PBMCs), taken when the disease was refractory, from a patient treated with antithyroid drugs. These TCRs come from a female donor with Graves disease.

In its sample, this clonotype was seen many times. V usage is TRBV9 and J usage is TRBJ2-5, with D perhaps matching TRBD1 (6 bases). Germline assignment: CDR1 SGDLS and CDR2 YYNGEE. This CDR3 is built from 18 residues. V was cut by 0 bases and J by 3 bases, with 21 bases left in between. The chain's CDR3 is CASSVGTGSGVLKETQYF. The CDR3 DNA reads TGTGCCAGCAGCGTAGGAACCGGGTCAGGGGTGTTGAAAGAGACCCAGTACTTC.

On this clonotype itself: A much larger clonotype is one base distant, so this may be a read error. The CDR3 DNA reads TGTGCCAGCGGCTTGGACCTCCGCGGCACTGAAGCTTTCTTT. Its protein is CASGLDLRGTEAFF. The chain has TRBV5-4 and TRBJ1-1; D is uncertain. The CDR3 covers 14 residues. The germline V gene has CDR1 SGHNT and CDR2 YYREEE (reference sequence).

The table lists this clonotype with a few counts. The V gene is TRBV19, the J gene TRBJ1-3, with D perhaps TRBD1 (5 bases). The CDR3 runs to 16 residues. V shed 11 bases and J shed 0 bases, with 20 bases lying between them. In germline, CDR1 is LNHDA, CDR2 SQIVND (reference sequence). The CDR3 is CAARRGDILSGNTIYF. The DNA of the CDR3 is TGTGCCGCCCGAAGGGGCGATATTCTCTCTGGAAACACCATATATTTT.